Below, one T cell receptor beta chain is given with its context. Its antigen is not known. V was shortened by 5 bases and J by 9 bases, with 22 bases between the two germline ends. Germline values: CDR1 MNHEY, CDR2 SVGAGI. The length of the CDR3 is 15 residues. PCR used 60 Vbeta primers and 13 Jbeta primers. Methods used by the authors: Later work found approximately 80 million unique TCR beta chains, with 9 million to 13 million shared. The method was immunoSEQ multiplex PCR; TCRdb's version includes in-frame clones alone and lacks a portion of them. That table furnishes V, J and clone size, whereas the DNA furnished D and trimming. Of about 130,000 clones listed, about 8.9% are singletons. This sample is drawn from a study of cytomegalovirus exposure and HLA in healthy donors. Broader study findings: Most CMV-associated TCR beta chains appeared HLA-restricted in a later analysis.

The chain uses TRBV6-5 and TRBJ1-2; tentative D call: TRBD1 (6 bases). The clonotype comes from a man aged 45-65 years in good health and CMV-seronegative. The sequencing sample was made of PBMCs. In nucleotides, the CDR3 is TGTGCCAGCAGTGGAGGGGGGGAGGGATCTATGAGCTACACCTTC. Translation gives CASSGGGEGSMSYTF.